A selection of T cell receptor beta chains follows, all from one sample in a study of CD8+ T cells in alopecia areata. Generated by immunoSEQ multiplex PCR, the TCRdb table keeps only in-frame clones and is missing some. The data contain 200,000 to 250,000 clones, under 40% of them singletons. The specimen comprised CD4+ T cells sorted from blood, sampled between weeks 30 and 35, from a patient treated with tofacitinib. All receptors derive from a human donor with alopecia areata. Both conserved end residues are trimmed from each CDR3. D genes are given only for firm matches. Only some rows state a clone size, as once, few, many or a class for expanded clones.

CDR3aa: ASSRLGVNTEAF
len: 12
abundance: many
d_gene: .
v_gene: TRBV14

CDR3aa: AISTGTRPQH
len: 10
abundance: .
d_gene: .
v_gene: TRBV10-3

CDR3aa: ASSVGRAMTTEAF
len: 13
abundance: few
d_gene: .
v_gene: TRBV9

CDR3aa: ASSPRGPDRVAEAF
len: 14
abundance: once
d_gene: TRBD1
v_gene: TRBV5-4

CDR3aa: ASRKDRADGYT
len: 11
abundance: .
d_gene: TRBD1
v_gene: TRBV2

CDR3aa: ASRRGGVPTGELF
len: 13
abundance: .
d_gene: .
v_gene: TRBV6-1

CDR3aa: ASSVTTGGTDTQY
len: 13
abundance: few
d_gene: TRBD1
v_gene: TRBV2

CDR3aa: ASSFTPGETQY
len: 11
abundance: few
d_gene: .
v_gene: TRBV5-1

CDR3aa: ASSISEGIHNEQF
len: 13
abundance: few
d_gene: .
v_gene: TRBV19

CDR3aa: ASSYSAGGELF
len: 11
abundance: many
d_gene: .
v_gene: TRBV7-2

CDR3aa: ASSLELTGAEKLF
len: 13
abundance: few
d_gene: TRBD1
v_gene: TRBV7-9

CDR3aa: ASSLAGTGGTEAF
len: 13
abundance: .
d_gene: TRBD1
v_gene: TRBV5-1

CDR3aa: ASSPTLLSNEQF
len: 12
abundance: few
d_gene: .
v_gene: TRBV25-1

CDR3aa: AWLLRGPYNEQF
len: 12
abundance: .
d_gene: .
v_gene: TRBV30

CDR3aa: ASSQLGQRENNEQF
len: 14
abundance: .
d_gene: TRBD2
v_gene: TRBV4-2

CDR3aa: ASSRRTSGTDTQY
len: 13
abundance: few
d_gene: TRBD2
v_gene: TRBV5-6

CDR3aa: ASSLVPAPAEQF
len: 12
abundance: few
d_gene: .
v_gene: TRBV7-3

CDR3aa: ASGPLRDTEAF
len: 11
abundance: .
d_gene: .
v_gene: TRBV11-2

CDR3aa: ASSFDTYEQY
len: 10
abundance: .
d_gene: .
v_gene: TRBV11-2

CDR3aa: ASSSRQGNGIQY
len: 12
abundance: .
d_gene: TRBD1
v_gene: TRBV5-6

CDR3aa: ASSLTGVSGYT
len: 11
abundance: once
d_gene: TRBD1
v_gene: TRBV7-9

CDR3aa: ASSLATGLLETQY
len: 13
abundance: .
d_gene: .
v_gene: TRBV5-1

CDR3aa: ASSPDSAMNTEAF
len: 13
abundance: .
d_gene: .
v_gene: TRBV18

CDR3aa: ASSRTEVYNEQF
len: 12
abundance: .
d_gene: .
v_gene: TRBV6-5

CDR3aa: AWSVEGAQPQH
len: 11
abundance: .
d_gene: .
v_gene: TRBV30

CDR3aa: SVRVHPGYEKLF
len: 12
abundance: few
d_gene: .
v_gene: TRBV29-1

CDR3aa: ASSLTVGGELF
len: 11
abundance: .
d_gene: .
v_gene: TRBV7-3

CDR3aa: AWSSGRLANGGTQY
len: 14
abundance: .
d_gene: .
v_gene: TRBV30

CDR3aa: ASRPGSSPEAF
len: 11
abundance: .
d_gene: .
v_gene: TRBV6-5

CDR3aa: ASSSLGGYT
len: 9
abundance: .
d_gene: .
v_gene: TRBV6-5

CDR3aa: ASSDNYEQY
len: 9
abundance: few
d_gene: .
v_gene: TRBV6-1

CDR3aa: ASSAPGRETQY
len: 11
abundance: few
d_gene: .
v_gene: TRBV7-9

CDR3aa: ASSPGTGATTDTQY
len: 14
abundance: .
d_gene: TRBD1
v_gene: TRBV7-9

CDR3aa: ASGQGQNYGYT
len: 11
abundance: few
d_gene: TRBD1
v_gene: TRBV5-1

CDR3aa: ASRSLGQPNTEAF
len: 13
abundance: .
d_gene: TRBD1
v_gene: TRBV6-5

CDR3aa: ASSEDWGTEAF
len: 11
abundance: .
d_gene: .
v_gene: TRBV6-5

CDR3aa: ASSLGQPEHGYT
len: 12
abundance: .
d_gene: .
v_gene: TRBV7-2

CDR3aa: ASSYSFQAQNEAF
len: 13
abundance: .
d_gene: .
v_gene: TRBV6-5

CDR3aa: ASSLAAGQGIYEQY
len: 14
abundance: few
d_gene: TRBD1
v_gene: TRBV7-2

CDR3aa: AWSRGFSYEQY
len: 11
abundance: few
d_gene: .
v_gene: TRBV30